Shown below are 24 T cell receptor beta chains from a single sample sequenced in a study of cytomegalovirus exposure and HLA in healthy donors. PCR involved 60 Vbeta and 13 Jbeta primers. Assay used: immunoSEQ multiplex PCR; TCRdb lists only in-frame clones, some missing. The sample holds around 170,000 clones, 80% seen once. The sample was PBMCs. These receptors all come from a woman under 40 in good health and CMV-seronegative.

As for this clone: At one end, the junction sequence differs from germline, possibly due to a read error. The chain combines TRBV19 with TRBJ2-4, with 8 nucleotides matching TRBD1. The germline V gene encodes CDR1 LNHDA and CDR2 SQIVND (reference sequence). This CDR3 has 13 residues. CDR3 residues: CASSIGDRGPCNF. For the CDR3, the DNA is TGTGCCAGTAGTATTGGTGACAGGGGACCTTGCAACTTC.

This clone occurred a few times. V and J are TRBV7-8 and TRBJ2-2, with 7 nucleotides matching TRBD1. V shed 0 bases, J shed 3 bases, and the junction held 10 bases outside the gene matches. Per the germline V gene, CDR1 is SGHVS and CDR2 is FQNEAQ. The CDR3 spans 18 residues. CDR3 nucleotide sequence: TGTGCCAGCAGCTTAGCGTCTTTGACAGGGTGGTACACCGGGGAGCTGTTTTTT. Its translation: CASSLASLTGWYTGELFF.

The rearrangement uses TRBV5-8 and TRBJ1-4; tentatively, D is TRBD1 (6 bases). Germline CDR1 and CDR2: SGHTS and YDEGEE. This CDR3 contains 15 residues. V lost 0 bases, J lost 4 bases, and 10 bases lay in between. CDR3 in DNA: TGTGCCAGCAGCTTGGGGACAGTTAATAATGAAAAACTGTTTTTT. Translation: CASSLGTVNNEKLFF.

V is TRBV10-2 and J is TRBJ1-2; D may be TRBD1 (5 bases). In germline, CDR1 is WSHSY, CDR2 SAAADI. V lost 0 bases and J 3 bases, leaving 20 bases between the germline ends. The CDR3 is made up of 18 amino acids. The CDR3 bases are TGCGCCAGCAGTGAGTCGGGGCGCGCTCGGGAGGAAGACTATGGCTACACCTTC. It specifies CASSESGRAREEDYGYTF.

This CDR3 is CASSSLAGTDTQYF. The CDR3 DNA reads as TGCGCCAGCAGCTCCCTAGCGGGCACAGATACGCAGTATTTT. This sequence joins TRBV5-1 and TRBJ2-3; 7 nucleotides line up with TRBD2. The CDR3 contains 14 residues. CDR1 SGHRS and CDR2 YFSETQ come from the germline V gene. V dropped 3 bases and J dropped 1; count of bases not matched to a gene: 2.

V usage is TRBV29-1 and J usage is TRBJ1-2, with D possibly TRBD1 on 6 matching bases. This CDR3 contains 12 residues. The V end was cut by 6 bases, the J end by 4 bases, with 12 bases between. CDR1 and CDR2 from the germline V gene are SQVTM and ANQGSEA. CDR3 in amino acids: CSVHRALYGYTF. Written as DNA, the CDR3 is TGCAGCGTACACAGGGCCCTCTATGGCTACACCTTC.

V is TRBV27 and J is TRBJ1-5, with D perhaps matching TRBD1 (5 bases). This CDR3 is built from 13 residues. The V end was cut by 6 bases, the J end by 2 bases, with 8 bases between. Per the germline V gene, CDR1 is MNHEY and CDR2 is SMNVEV (reference sequence). The CDR3 coding sequence is TGTGCCAGCAGCCAAGGGGGCAATCAGCCCCAGCATTTT. Its translation is CASSQGGNQPQHF.

The chain carries TRBV7-2 and TRBJ2-3; D is undetermined. The CDR3 contains 16 residues. Looked up from germline, CDR1 is SGHTA and CDR2 is FQGNSA. V shed 6 bases and J shed 0 bases, with 16 bases lying between them. CDR3: CASSPPLKLSTDTQYF. Written as DNA, the CDR3 is TGTGCCAGCAGTCCCCCCTTGAAACTTAGCACAGATACGCAGTATTTT.

V gene TRBV5-1 combines with J gene TRBJ1-2, with D perhaps matching TRBD1 (5 bases). Germline CDR1 reads SGHRS; CDR2 reads YFSETQ. The ends were cut back, 4 bases at V and 0 bases at J, with 16 bases in the middle. The CDR3 is 16 residues long. The CDR3 is CASSPDPSTANYGYTF. CDR3 coding DNA: TGCGCCAGCAGCCCGGATCCATCGACAGCTAACTATGGCTACACCTTC.

In the case of this clone: Germline and junction disagree at one end, which may indicate a read error. This chain joins TRBV7-9 and TRBJ1-2; D is perhaps TRBD1 (5 bases). Germline V CDR1 and CDR2: SEHNR, FQNEAQ (reference sequence). The CDR3 covers 10 residues. The CDR3 loop is CASSQGVLAF. The CDR3 coding sequence is TGTGCCAGCAGTCAGGGTGTTCTGGCCTTC.

This sequence joins TRBV9 and TRBJ1-1; D unclear. This CDR3 region has 14 residues. Trimming took off 0 bases at V and 4 bases at J, with 10 bases between the two ends. Germline V gene sequence: CDR1 SGDLS, CDR2 YYNGEE. CDR3 nucleotides: TGTGCCAGCAGCGTAGGAGGAGGCAGCACTGAAGCTTTCTTT. It codes for CASSVGGGSTEAFF.

A few counts support this clone. J is TRBJ2-7 and V is TRBV29-1, with D tentatively TRBD2 (6 bases). The CDR3 contains 13 residues. The germline V gene encodes CDR1 SQVTM and CDR2 ANQGSEA. Between the trimmed V and J ends, which lost 4 bases and 0 bases, there was a span of 10 bases. The CDR3 region has the DNA TGCAGCGTTGGTGGAGGGCTCTCCTACGAGCAGTACTTC. This sequence encodes CSVGGGLSYEQYF.

V is TRBV7-7 and J is TRBJ2-2; 11 positions match TRBD2. Trimming cost V 0 bases and J 6 bases; bases outside gene matches: 6. Germline V gene sequence: CDR1 SSHAT, CDR2 FNYEAQ (reference sequence). There are 17 residues in the CDR3. In DNA form, the CDR3 reads TGTGCCAGCAGCTTAGCGGTGACTAGCGGGGCCCCCGGGGAGCTGTTTTTT. It translates to CASSLAVTSGAPGELFF.

The chain employs TRBV19 and TRBJ2-7; perhaps TRBD2 as D (6 bases). The V end lost 6 bases, the J end lost 1 base, and 13 bases lay between the germline ends. The CDR3 runs to 14 residues. The germline gives CDR1 LNHDA, CDR2 SQIVND (reference sequence). CDR3 in DNA: TGTGCCAGTAGAAGGGAGGCCCTATCCTACGAGCAGTACTTC. Translation gives CASRREALSYEQYF.

The rearrangement uses TRBV7-2 and TRBJ2-5; 7 bases align to TRBD1. Germline V gene sequence: CDR1 SGHTA, CDR2 FQGNSA. There are 16 residues in the CDR3. The V segment lost 5 bases and the J segment 5 bases; nucleotides outside the gene matches: 14. The CDR3 nucleotides are TGTGCCAGCAGCCGCCCCATCACAGGGGCTGGGGAGACCCAGTACTTC. This encodes CASSRPITGAGETQYF.

The chain has TRBV30 and TRBJ2-1, with 7 bases aligning to TRBD2. V lost 5 bases, J lost 7 bases, and 11 bases stayed unmatched. The CDR3 runs 14 residues. CDR1 and CDR2 from the germline V gene are GTSNPN and SVGIG (reference sequence). The CDR3 bases are TGTGCCTGGGCGGGGGTCGTAGGTGGAAATGAGCAGTTCTTC. Its protein is CAWAGVVGGNEQFF.

This chain joins TRBV7-6 and TRBJ1-3, with D unresolved. Germline assignment: CDR1 SGHVS and CDR2 FNYEAQ. The V end lost 5 bases, the J end lost 5 bases, and 13 bases lay between the germline ends. This CDR3 has 14 amino acids. The CDR3 DNA sequence: TGTGCCAGCAGCCCCACCAAAGCCCGAAACACCATATATTTT. It translates to CASSPTKARNTIYF.

The chain recombines TRBV7-3 with TRBJ1-4; the D gene is possibly TRBD1 (5 bases). Germline V CDR1 and CDR2: SGHTA, FQGTGA. With 6 bases removed from V and 1 base from J, the gap between germline ends came to 15 bases. The CDR3 extends over 16 amino acids. The CDR3 loop is CASRLRKTVTNEKLFF. Here the CDR3 DNA reads TGTGCCAGCAGACTCAGAAAGACAGTAACTAATGAAAAACTGTTTTTT.

This chain connects TRBV4-1 to TRBJ1-4; D is unclear. The ends were cut back, 4 bases at V and 5 bases at J, with 11 bases in the middle. Per the germline V gene, CDR1 is MGHRA and CDR2 is YSYEKL. The CDR3 runs 14 residues. The CDR3 is CASSLRRENEKLFF. The CDR3 nucleotides are TGCGCCAGCAGCCTCCGACGGGAAAATGAAAAACTGTTTTTT.

This clone was recorded once. The chain couples TRBV10-3 to TRBJ2-3; TRBD2 agrees at 11 bases. The V and J ends lost 5 bases and 0 bases, in that order; junction bases with no gene match: 1. This CDR3 spans 15 amino acids. Germline CDR1 is ENHRY and CDR2 is SYGVKD. The CDR3 region has the DNA TGTGCCATCAGTAGGACTAGCGGGAGCACAGATACGCAGTATTTT. Translating gives CAISRTSGSTDTQYF.

The gene calls are TRBV19 and TRBJ2-7; 9 bases align to TRBD1. CDR3 length: 14 residues. Trimming cost V 8 bases and J 4 bases; bases outside gene matches: 9. CDR1 and CDR2 from the germline V gene are LNHDA and SQIVND (reference sequence). CDR3 sequence (DNA): TGTGCCAGTGTCCCGGGACAGGGTCCGTACGAGCAGTACTTC. Its protein is CASVPGQGPYEQYF.

V usage is TRBV2 and J usage is TRBJ1-4, with no clear D. CDR1 is SNHLY and CDR2 is FYNNEI in the germline V gene. V lost 4 bases and J 0 bases, leaving 18 bases between the germline ends. CDR3 size: 18 residues. The CDR3 here is CASSVVISELATNEKLFF. CDR3 coding DNA: TGTGCCAGCAGTGTAGTGATATCGGAGCTTGCAACTAATGAAAAACTGTTTTTT.

The chain recombines TRBV21-1 with TRBJ2-3; TRBD2, the table's D call, was not compared with the DNA. TRBV21-1 is a pseudogene locus. The CDR3 contains 16 residues. In DNA, the CDR3 is TGTGCCAGCAGCAAAGGGGGGGTAGCGGGGGCGAATACGCAGTATTTT. It translates to CASSKGGVAGANTQYF.

This chain uses TRBV27 with TRBJ1-5; 11 nucleotides agree with TRBD1. Germline lookup yields CDR1 MNHEY and CDR2 SMNVEV (reference sequence). After removal of 6 bases from V and 10 bases from J, the junction contained 11 bases not matched to a gene. The CDR3 loop spans 15 amino acids. The CDR3 sequence: CASRPAGTGGSPQHF. CDR3 bases: TGTGCCAGCAGACCTGCCGGGACAGGGGGGAGCCCCCAGCATTTT.